Each of the 9 T cell receptor delta chains below was sequenced from the same sample in a study of γδ T cells in repeated Plasmodium falciparum infection. Flow sorting of PBMC yielded separate Vgamma9/Vdelta2+ and Vdelta2-negative gammadelta T cell populations for bulk repertoire analysis. TCRdb re-called the multiplex PCR reads via CATT. The sample yields some 100,000 delta-chain clones, almost 1.5% seen once. The sample was gamma-delta T cells from blood. The source is a pool of human donors (malaria-infected and uninfected, not separated).

This clone was seen a handful of times. With a far larger clone one base away, a read error is the likely cause. The sample has other DNA sequences that encode this CDR3 too. The V call is TRDV1, the J call TRDJ1, with 11 bases fitting TRDD3. The J gene is absent in TCRdb and was assigned here via DNA matching to germline. This CDR3 has 21 amino acids. Looked up from germline, CDR1 is TSWWSYY and CDR2 is QGS. J gave up 2 bases and V 1 base, and 18 bases lay outside the gene matches. The CDR3 sequence is CALGEPQPLPGWGIRTDKLIF. In DNA, the CDR3 is TGTGCTCTTGGGGAACCCCAACCTCTTCCCGGGTGGGGGATACGGACCGATAAACTCATCTTT.

Remarks on this clone: The TCRdb protein, from a much larger clone, departs from this DNA's translation at residue 21, likely by read error; the protein shown derives from the DNA. The J segment was not called; the V segment is TRDV1; TRDD3 was called by the table and not checked on the DNA. The CDR3 is 23 amino acids. Germline loops: CDR1 TSWWSYY, CDR2 QGS. The CDR3 protein is CALGELISLPYNWGKRGVDKPIF. Here the CDR3 DNA reads TGTGCTCTTGGGGAACTAATATCCCTACCTTATAACTGGGGGAAAAGGGGTGTTGATAAACCCATCTTT.

This clone showed up just a few times. This DNA's translation differs at residue 7 from TCRdb's protein, which comes from a much larger clone; a read error is likely, and the protein shown is translated from the DNA. V and J are TRDV1 and TRDJ1; 13 bases are a match to TRDD3. The J gene, left out of TCRdb, was set here by checking the DNA against germline. The CDR3 contains 25 residues. From germline, CDR1 is TSWWSYY and CDR2 QGS. V gave up 1 base and J gave up 0 bases; unmatched junction bases: 26. CDR3 bases: TGTGCTCTTGGGGAACGAGAGCTCCTACGCGATACTGGGGGATACGGGCATACAAACACCGATAAACTCATCTTT. Translated: CALGERELLRDTGGYGHTNTDKLIF.

This clone appeared a few times. With only one base between it and a far larger clone, this is likely a read error. At the DNA level, this CDR3 is encoded by other sequences in the same sample as well. The rearrangement uses TRDV3 and TRDJ1, with a weak D call TRDD2 (5 bases). TCRdb is silent on the J gene; assignment here came from matching the DNA to germline. The CDR3 covers 16 residues. Germline CDR1 reads TVYSNPD; CDR2 reads GDNSRS (reference sequence). V lost 3 bases and J lost 1, with 21 bases in between. Here the CDR3 reads CAFSTFVPLPTDKLIF. Written as DNA, the CDR3 is TGTGCCTTCAGTACCTTCGTACCCCTCCCCACCGATAAACTCATCTTT. Supplemented by reference TRDV3 and TRDJ1, the full variable domain reads CDKVTQSSPDQTVASGSEVVLLCTYDTVYSNPDLFWYRIRPDYSFQFVFYGDNSRSEGADFTQGRFSVKHILTQKAFHLVISPVRTEDSATYYCAFSTFVPLPTDKLIFGKGTRVTVEP.

The sample holds many counts of this clone. The chain employs TRDV1 and TRDJ1, with D unclear. The CDR3 has 14 amino acids. Trimming removed 7 bases at V and 1 base at J, with 13 bases between. CDR1 TSWWSYY and CDR2 QGS come from the germline V gene. The CDR3 DNA sequence: TGTGCTCTTGAGAGTTTGCGGCTCACCGATAAACTCATCTTT. Protein sequence: CALESLRLTDKLIF.

This clone was detected a few times. TCRdb's protein, taken from a much larger clone, differs from this DNA's translation at residue 13, likely owing to a read error; the protein displayed comes from the DNA. The J gene is TRDJ1, the V gene TRDV1, with 7 bases fitting TRDD3. Germline loops: CDR1 TSWWSYY, CDR2 QGS. Losses at the gene ends were 0 bases for V and 0 bases for J; bases not matched to a gene: 16. The CDR3 extends over 20 amino acids. The CDR3 here is CALGELKSDWGLSYTDKLIF. CDR3 coding DNA: TGTGCTCTTGGGGAACTAAAGTCGGACTGGGGCCTTTCTTACACCGATAAACTCATCTTT.

In this sample, this clone turned up a few times. This DNA's translation differs at residue 9 from TCRdb's protein, which comes from a much larger clone; a read error is likely, and the protein shown is translated from the DNA. The chain links TRDV2 to TRDJ1; TRDD3 might be the D (5 bases). The J gene is not listed in TCRdb, so it was assigned here from a DNA match to germline. The CDR3 loop spans 18 amino acids. Looked up from germline, CDR1 is GEAIGNYY and CDR2 is EKD. Trimming took off 2 bases at V and 0 bases at J, with 21 bases between the two ends. CDR3 loop: CACDIIRTRVPYTDKLIF. DNA of the CDR3: TGTGCCTGTGACATAATACGTACTAGGGTCCCGTACACCGATAAACTCATCTTT.

This clone was seen more than once but under ten times. This DNA translates differently at residue 18 from the TCRdb protein, which is that of a much larger clone; a read error is likely, and the protein shown is the DNA's own translation. The chain combines TRDV1 with TRDJ1; D may be TRDD2 or TRDD3 (7 bases each). Matching the DNA to germline supplied the J gene, which TCRdb does not give. In germline, CDR1 is TSWWSYY, CDR2 QGS. V dropped 1 base and J dropped 4 bases, with 37 bases sitting between them. This CDR3 spans 23 amino acids. The CDR3 sequence: CALGEPGGFPTGFVGGGVDKLIF. The CDR3 nucleotides are TGTGCTCTTGGGGAACCCGGGGGATTTCCTACTGGATTCGTTGGTGGGGGGGTCGATAAACTCATCTTT.

This clone was detected a few times. TCRdb attributes to this sequence the protein of a much larger clone, which differs from the DNA translation at residues 5 and 8; a read error is likely, and the protein displayed is translated from the DNA. The chain recombines TRDV2 with TRDJ2; possibly TRDD3 for D (6 bases). Germline assignment: CDR1 GEAIGNYY and CDR2 EKD. Trimming stripped 2 bases from V and 1 base from J, with 10 bases between. The CDR3 contains 15 residues. CDR3 sequence: CACDMLGNLTAQLFF. The DNA of the CDR3 is TGTGCCTGTGACATGCTGGGGAATTTGACAGCACAACTCTTCTTT.